The 26 T cell receptor beta chains reported below all come from one sample, sequenced in a study of T-cell reconstitution after alpha-beta-depleted transplantation in children. The authors prepared the TCRbeta library with unique molecular identifiers. Via MiXCR, TCRdb re-called the PCR reads, giving one row per CDR3 protein. The repertoire holds 500,000 to 650,000 distinct CDR3 sequences, with 10% to 15% as singletons. The sample here was PBMCs, mostly from graft donor cells, taken 360 days after TCRalphabeta/CD19-depleted stem cell transplant. These receptors all stem from a male patient under 18 who had a stem cell transplant for acute myeloid leukemia, so the T cells may come from the graft donor.

This clonotype was picked up many times. This sequence joins TRBV29-1 and TRBJ1-5; no firm D call. CDR1 SQVTM and CDR2 ANQGSEA come from the germline V gene. This CDR3 has 11 residues. V was shortened by 4 bases and J by 4 bases, with 5 bases between the two germline ends. Here the CDR3 reads CSVGGNQPQHF. In DNA form, the CDR3 reads TGCAGCGTTGGCGGGAATCAGCCCCAGCATTTT.

The rearrangement links TRBV5-5 to TRBJ2-2, with TRBD2 matching 8 bases. Germline V gene data show CDR1 as SGHKS and CDR2 as YYEKEE (reference sequence). Germline trimming cut 1 base from V and 6 bases from J; bases unmatched to any gene: 8. The CDR3 contains 16 residues. In DNA, the CDR3 is TGTGCCAGCAGCTTGAGGGTGGTAGCGGGATCCGGGGAGCTGTTTTTT. Protein: CASSLRVVAGSGELFF.

This clonotype was seen a handful of times. This rearrangement joins TRBV12-3 or TRBV12-4 to TRBJ2-1, with D maybe TRBD2 (5 bases). The CDR3 spans 14 residues. V was shortened by 5 bases and J by 3 bases, with 11 bases between the two germline ends. As DNA, the CDR3 is TGTGCCAGCAGTCCTTACGGGAACTACAATGAGCAGTTCTTC. Translating it yields CASSPYGNYNEQFF.

The chain is built from TRBV7-3 and TRBJ2-2; TRBD1 is a possible D gene (6 bases). The CDR3 has 17 amino acids. V lost 5 bases and J lost 0, with 16 bases in between. CDR1 is SGHTA, CDR2 FQGTGA, per germline. Written as DNA, the CDR3 is TGTGCCAGCAGCCGCTCCCGACAGGCCCCGAACACCGGGGAGCTGTTTTTT. This sequence encodes CASSRSRQAPNTGELFF.

This rearrangement joins TRBV7-3 to TRBJ2-1; 8 nucleotides align to TRBD2. In germline, CDR1 is SGHTA, CDR2 FQGTGA. Trimming cost V 5 bases and J 9 bases; bases outside gene matches: 6. This CDR3 contains 13 residues. CDR3 region: CASSPGLDGEQFF. CDR3 DNA sequence: TGTGCCAGCAGCCCGGGACTAGATGGTGAGCAGTTCTTC.

The CDR3 spells CSASRTLEGYTF. The CDR3 bases are TGCAGTGCTAGTAGGACTCTAGAAGGCTACACCTTC. The V call is TRBV20-1, the J call TRBJ1-2; D uncertain. The germline gives CDR1 DFQATT, CDR2 SNEGSKA (reference sequence). The CDR3 sequence is 12 residues long. Trimming removed 3 bases from V and 8 bases from J, with 13 bases in between.

This clonotype came up a few times. The V call is TRBV12-3 or TRBV12-4, the J call TRBJ2-3; D may be TRBD2 (6 bases). The ends were cut back, 6 bases at V and 2 bases at J, with 9 bases in the middle. The CDR3 totals 13 residues. The DNA of the CDR3 is TGTGCCAGCAGGCGACTAGTCACAGATACGCAGTATTTT. It codes for CASRRLVTDTQYF.

This clonotype was observed at least ten times. The chain employs TRBV12-3 or TRBV12-4 and TRBJ2-7; 7 positions match TRBD1. The CDR3 loop spans 15 amino acids. V lost 5 bases and J lost 2; bases outside the gene matches: 9. CDR3 nucleotide sequence: TGTGCCAGCAGTCGGAACGGGGACAGCCCCTACGAGCAGTACTTC. Its protein product is CASSRNGDSPYEQYF.

This clonotype was counted a few times. V gene TRBV4-2 combines with J gene TRBJ2-3, with a possible D match to TRBD2 (5 bases). Germline CDR1 reads LGHNA; CDR2 reads YNFKEQ. The CDR3 runs to 14 residues. V dropped 4 bases and J dropped 2 bases, with 10 bases sitting between them. As DNA, the CDR3 is TGTGCCAGCAGCCGCCACCGGGACACAGATACGCAGTATTTT. This translates into CASSRHRDTDTQYF.

This clonotype was counted between two and nine times. This sequence joins TRBV24-1 and TRBJ2-7; no clear D gene. This CDR3 is built from 12 residues. Germline V gives CDR1 KGHDR, CDR2 SFDVKD. The ends were cut back, 6 bases at V and 2 bases at J, with 7 bases in the middle. CDR3 sequence: CATSSRPYEQYF. The CDR3 bases are TGTGCCACCAGTTCCCGACCCTACGAGCAGTACTTC.

The chain recombines TRBV16 with TRBJ2-4, with D maybe TRBD1 (7 bases). Germline V gene lookup returns CDR1 KGHSY and CDR2 FQNENV. CDR3 size: 18 residues. Trimming pared 6 bases from V and 3 bases from J, leaving 24 bases between. CDR3 bases: TGTGCCAGCAGTCCCCGGGTCTGGAGGGGGCACGACAAAAACATTCAGTACTTC. This gives the protein CASSPRVWRGHDKNIQYF.

This clonotype showed up many times. This chain uses TRBV7-8 with TRBJ2-1, with 13 bases matching TRBD2. Germline CDR1 and CDR2: SGHVS and FQNEAQ. This CDR3 region has 16 residues. V was clipped by 5 bases and J by 9 bases; unmatched bases: 10. In DNA, the CDR3 is TGTGCCAGCAGCAGCGGACTAGCGGGAGAACTGGGTGAGCAGTTCTTC. Protein product: CASSSGLAGELGEQFF. The full variable domain, its missing parts supplied by reference TRBV7-8 and TRBJ2-1, is GAGVSQSPRYKVAKRGQDVALRCDPISGHVSLFWYQQALGQGPEFLTYFQNEAQLDKSGLPSDRFFAERPEGSVSTLKIQRTQQEDSAVYLCASSSGLAGELGEQFFGPGTRLTVL.

This clonotype was recorded at least ten times. The genes are TRBV28 and TRBJ2-1; D is perhaps TRBD1 (8 bases). V was trimmed by 3 bases and J by 4 bases, leaving 22 bases between them. The CDR3 is made up of 18 amino acids. Germline assignment: CDR1 MDHEN and CDR2 SYDVKM. The CDR3 protein is CASSLRTWTGRGYNEQFF. CDR3 DNA sequence: TGTGCCAGCAGTTTGAGGACCTGGACAGGGAGGGGGTACAATGAGCAGTTCTTC.

This clonotype showed up just a few times. The gene calls are TRBV7-9 and TRBJ2-7, with D tentatively TRBD1 (6 bases). Germline V gene lookup returns CDR1 SEHNR and CDR2 FQNEAQ (reference sequence). The CDR3 sequence is 14 residues long. Trimming stripped 3 bases from V and 2 bases from J, with 11 bases between. The CDR3 bases are TGTGCCAGCAGCTTCGGGACACTGGCCTACGAGCAGTACTTC. Amino acids: CASSFGTLAYEQYF.

The chain uses TRBV20-1 and TRBJ2-3; the match to TRBD2 covers 9 bases. From germline, CDR1 is DFQATT and CDR2 SNEGSKA (reference sequence). The J segment lost 5 bases and the V segment lost 0 bases, leaving 6 bases of the junction unmatched. The CDR3 is made up of 15 amino acids. CDR3 nucleotides: TGCAGTGCTAGAGATGGGCTAGCGGGACAAGATACGCAGTATTTT. Its protein is CSARDGLAGQDTQYF.

V usage is TRBV25-1 and J usage is TRBJ2-6; D is undetermined. The germline V gene encodes CDR1 MGHDK and CDR2 SYGVNS. Trimming removed 1 base from V and 2 bases from J, with 3 bases in between. CDR3 length equals 14 residues. The DNA for the CDR3 is TGTGCCAGCAGTGAATTAACTGGGGCCAACGTCCTGACTTTC. Protein: CASSELTGANVLTF.

There are many counts of this clonotype. This chain joins TRBV5-1 and TRBJ2-2; D ambiguous. CDR3 length: 14 amino acids. Germline V CDR1 and CDR2: SGHRS, YFSETQ. Between the trimmed V and J ends, which lost 4 bases and 3 bases, there was a span of 10 bases. CDR3 coding DNA: TGCGCCAGCAGCCCGTTCCGGGACACCGGGGAGCTGTTTTTT. The encoded protein is CASSPFRDTGELFF.

Points on this clonotype: This sequence may be a read error, since a much larger clone differs from it by one base. The chain carries TRBV9 and TRBJ2-1; possible D gene TRBD1, 5 bases. This CDR3 has 14 residues. Germline lookup yields CDR1 SGDLS and CDR2 YYNGEE. The chain's CDR3 is CASNVTGNYNEQFF. DNA for the CDR3: TGTGCCAGCAACGTAACAGGTAACTACAATGAGCAGTTCTTC.

This clonotype came up many times. This chain joins TRBV10-3 and TRBJ2-2; possible D gene TRBD1, 5 bases. CDR1 is ENHRY and CDR2 is SYGVKD in the germline V gene. The CDR3 length is 19 residues. Trimming cost V 4 bases and J 4 bases, with 25 bases left between them. CDR3 in DNA: TGTGCCATCAGTGCTAGGCTGGACAAAAAGCCCCATCGCACCGGGGAGCTGTTTTTT. Amino acid sequence: CAISARLDKKPHRTGELFF.

Ten or more counts support this clonotype. The chain recombines TRBV24-1 with TRBJ2-3; D possibly matches TRBD1 or TRBD2 (5 bases each). V was pared by 12 bases and J by 1 base, with 13 bases between. This CDR3 spans 13 amino acids. Per germline, CDR1 KGHDR and CDR2 SFDVKD. The CDR3 DNA reads as TGTGCCGTCGGGACGGCGGGCACAGATACGCAGTATTTT. This translates into CAVGTAGTDTQYF.

V is TRBV11-2 and J is TRBJ2-5, with TRBD2 matching over 10 bases. The CDR3 loop spans 15 amino acids. Germline V gives CDR1 SGHAT, CDR2 FQNNGV. After removal of 5 bases from V and 5 bases from J, the junction contained 8 bases not matched to a gene. The CDR3 reads CASSIWTSGGETQYF. The CDR3 DNA reads as TGTGCCAGCAGCATCTGGACTAGCGGTGGGGAGACCCAGTACTTC.

The V and J genes are TRBV25-1 and TRBJ2-5; 12 nucleotides match TRBD2. CDR3 size: 16 residues. The germline V gene encodes CDR1 MGHDK and CDR2 SYGVNS. Unmatched junction bases numbered 7, after V lost 6 bases and J lost 2 bases. CDR3 amino acids: CASRSSGRAGQETQYF. In nucleotides, the CDR3 is TGTGCCAGCAGATCTAGCGGGAGGGCGGGGCAAGAGACCCAGTACTTC.

This clonotype has at least ten counts. V and J are TRBV20-1 and TRBJ1-5; D may be TRBD1 (6 bases). V was clipped by 6 bases and J by 2 bases, with 14 bases between them. This CDR3 comprises 14 residues. Germline V gene sequence: CDR1 DFQATT, CDR2 SNEGSKA (reference sequence). In nucleotides, the CDR3 is TGCAGTGCGGGCACAGGGATCGGCAATCAGCCCCAGCATTTT. The encoded protein is CSAGTGIGNQPQHF.

This clonotype has just a few counts. CDR3: CASSELRDNEQFF. The CDR3 region has the DNA TGTGCCAGCAGTGAATTGCGGGACAATGAGCAGTTCTTC. The chain combines TRBV25-1 with TRBJ2-1, with TRBD2 as a possible D gene (5 bases). Germline values: CDR1 MGHDK, CDR2 SYGVNS. V lost 1 base to trimming and J lost 5 bases, with 6 bases between them. The CDR3 runs 13 residues.

This clonotype was seen ten or more times. This chain uses TRBV20-1 with TRBJ2-2, with D possibly TRBD2 on 6 matching bases. V was pared by 6 bases and J by 5 bases, with 19 bases between. CDR1 and CDR2 (germline): DFQATT, SNEGSKA (reference sequence). The CDR3 runs to 15 residues. The CDR3 nucleotides read TGCAGTGCCCTTTCCCCCCGAGCGGGTACCGGGGAGCTGTTTTTT. Its translation: CSALSPRAGTGELFF.

The chain links TRBV7-3 to TRBJ2-2; D call uncertain. The CDR3 spans 14 residues. Germline CDR1 and CDR2: SGHTA and FQGTGA. V was clipped by 1 base and J by 6 bases, with 9 bases between them. The CDR3 loop is CASSLRPRSGELFF. In nucleotides, the CDR3 is TGTGCCAGCAGCTTAAGGCCGCGGTCCGGGGAGCTGTTTTTT.